This TCR beta chain was found in a study of OX40 agonist ivuxolimab in advanced cancers. TCRdb's copy holds only in-frame clones and misses some; the assay was immunoSEQ multiplex PCR. The table has tens of thousands of clones, 86% seen once. The germline V gene encodes CDR1 SGHRS and CDR2 YFSETQ. The junction had 0 bases not matched to a gene; V was cut back by 0 bases and J by 5 bases. The CDR3 sequence is 13 residues long. This clonotype originated in an adult with an advanced solid tumor such as melanoma, head and neck, liver or kidney cancer. This chain links TRBV5-1 with TRBJ2-5, with TRBD2 matching over 8 bases. The material sequenced was CD4+ or CD8+ T cells sorted from blood, taken in a trial of the OX40 agonist ivuxolimab. Written as DNA, the CDR3 is TGCGCCAGCAGCTTGGCGGGGGGGGAGACCCAGTACTTC. It specifies CASSLAGGETQYF.